This TCR beta chain stems from a study of blood T cell repertoires in COVID-19. Study at large: Samples taken during acute and convalescent COVID-19 were collected in the United States, Italy and Spain. Sample material is recorded as cDNA or gDNA derived from T cells, B-cell-depleted T cells, or PBMCs.

The CDR3 length is 13 residues. CDR1 is LGHNA and CDR2 is YNFKEQ in the germline V gene. The germline V and J ends were trimmed by 1 base and 6 bases, with 9 bases remaining between them. Profiled with immunoSEQ multiplex PCR; TCRdb holds only in-frame clones, not every one. This table holds approximately 200,000 clones, roughly 88% found once. The chain recombines TRBV4-2 with TRBJ1-2; unclear D gene. Material: peripheral blood. The receptor was derived from a human donor with active or convalescent COVID-19. The donor label of this sample is uncertain. The CDR3 DNA reads TGTGCCAGCAGCCAAGGCGTGGGCGATGGCTACACCTTC. Its translation: CASSQGVGDGYTF.